The next 28 T cell receptor beta chains were all read from a single sample in a study of resident and recirculating memory T cells in vitiligo. Measured with immunoSEQ multiplex PCR; TCRdb has only the in-frame clones, and not every one. The sample has 39,000 or so clones; 80% to 95% are singletons. The sequenced sample was blood. The receptors come from a male donor with vitiligo.

The rearrangement uses TRBV19 and TRBJ1-3; perhaps TRBD1 as D (6 bases). The ends were cut back, 7 bases at V and 3 bases at J, with 10 bases in the middle. CDR1 is LNHDA, CDR2 SQIVND, per germline (reference sequence). The CDR3 consists of 13 residues. CDR3 bases: TGTGCCAGTATGAACAGGGATGGAAACACCATATATTTT. Protein product: CASMNRDGNTIYF.

V gene TRBV5-6 combines with J gene TRBJ1-2; 8 nucleotides line up with TRBD1. This CDR3 contains 13 residues. Unmatched junction bases numbered 3, after V lost 4 bases and J lost 4 bases. Germline V gene sequence: CDR1 SGHDT, CDR2 YYEEEE. The CDR3 sequence: CASSGDRGYGYTF. CDR3 nucleotides: TGTGCCAGCAGCGGCGACAGGGGCTATGGCTACACCTTC.

This clone was seen once. V gene TRBV29-1 combines with J gene TRBJ1-5; D is ambiguous. The CDR3 runs to 13 residues. Trimming stripped 4 bases from V and 5 bases from J, with 12 bases between. Germline CDR1 SQVTM, CDR2 ANQGSEA. This CDR3 reads CSVVFGSDQPQHF. The CDR3, as DNA: TGCAGCGTTGTTTTCGGGTCGGATCAGCCCCAGCATTTT.

The J gene is TRBJ2-1, the V gene TRBV30; tentative D call: TRBD2 (5 bases). Trimming removed 5 bases at V and 8 bases at J, with 13 bases between. Germline V lookup: CDR1 GTSNPN, CDR2 SVGIG (reference sequence). CDR3 size: 12 residues. CDR3 in DNA: TGTGCCTGGCCATCACTAGGTGATGAGCAGTTCTTC. It yields the protein CAWPSLGDEQFF.

The chain joins TRBV9 to TRBJ1-1, with 10 bases lining up with TRBD1. Trimming removed 4 bases from V and 6 bases from J; junction bases left unmatched: 24. This CDR3 is built from 20 residues. Germline V CDR1 and CDR2: SGDLS, YYNGEE. CDR3: CASSTDYKPGQGIRKAEAFF. The CDR3 DNA reads TGTGCCAGCAGCACTGATTACAAACCGGGACAGGGGATCAGGAAGGCTGAAGCTTTCTTT.

There are a few counts of this clone. The chain uses TRBV19 and TRBJ2-1; TRBD1 agrees at 10 bases. J was trimmed by 8 bases and V by 5 bases; bases with no gene match: 12. CDR3 size: 16 residues. The germline V gene encodes CDR1 LNHDA and CDR2 SQIVND (reference sequence). The CDR3 reads CASSPFPGQGNDEQFF. The CDR3 nucleotides read TGTGCCAGTAGTCCTTTCCCGGGACAGGGGAACGATGAGCAGTTCTTC.

This chain links TRBV9 with TRBJ2-3; 8 nucleotides agree with TRBD1. With V trimmed by 2 bases and J by 4 bases, 3 bases remained unmatched. Per germline, CDR1 SGDLS and CDR2 YYNGEE. This CDR3 contains 14 residues. This chain's CDR3 is CASSVETGADTQYF. The DNA for the CDR3 is TGTGCCAGCAGCGTGGAGACAGGGGCAGATACGCAGTATTTT.

This rearrangement joins TRBV9 to TRBJ2-3; D call uncertain. V lost 0 bases and J lost 0, with 8 bases in between. The CDR3 consists of 15 residues. Germline-derived CDR1 and CDR2 are SGDLS and YYNGEE. The CDR3 DNA sequence: TGTGCCAGCAGCGTAGCCGAACGGAGCACAGATACGCAGTATTTT. As protein: CASSVAERSTDTQYF.

V is TRBV5-6 and J is TRBJ1-2; D not resolved. Germline V gene data show CDR1 as SGHDT and CDR2 as YYEEEE. The ends were cut back, 4 bases at V and 4 bases at J, with 14 bases in the middle. The CDR3 runs 14 residues. The DNA of the CDR3 is TGTGCCAGCAGCCTCCCAGATCAGGCCTATGGCTACACCTTC. Translated, it gives CASSLPDQAYGYTF.

The chain carries TRBV4-3 and TRBJ1-2; 9 bases line up with TRBD1. The trim removed 4 bases at V and 9 bases at J, leaving 12 bases unmatched. The length of the CDR3 is 15 residues. The germline CDR1 and CDR2 sequences are LGHNA and YSLEER. The CDR3 region is CASSRSPGTGFSYTF. CDR3 sequence (DNA): TGCGCCAGCAGCCGCAGCCCCGGGACAGGGTTTAGCTACACCTTC.

This chain joins TRBV6-4 and TRBJ2-1; 8 bases agree with TRBD2. The junction had 13 bases not matched to a gene; V was cut back by 0 bases and J by 9 bases. CDR1 and CDR2 from the germline V gene are MRHNA and SNTAGT. The CDR3 is 17 amino acids. CDR3 protein: CASSDSNGGAPPIEQFF. DNA for the CDR3: TGTGCCAGCAGTGACTCGAACGGGGGGGCGCCTCCCATTGAGCAGTTCTTC.

This chain links TRBV18 with TRBJ2-7; perhaps TRBD2 as D (5 bases). The germline V and J ends were trimmed by 3 bases and 5 bases, with 17 bases remaining between them. The CDR3 is 15 residues long. Germline loops: CDR1 KGHSH, CDR2 LQKENI. This CDR3 reads CASSPWVGELNEQYF. The DNA for the CDR3 is TGTGCCAGCTCACCGTGGGTCGGGGAGTTGAACGAGCAGTACTTC.

This chain connects TRBV19 to TRBJ2-3, with 7 bases identical to TRBD2. Germline trimming cut 4 bases from V and 11 bases from J; bases unmatched to any gene: 6. CDR3 length: 12 residues. From germline, CDR1 is LNHDA and CDR2 SQIVND (reference sequence). CDR3 coding DNA: TGTGCCAGTAGTAGAACTAGCGAGGGGCAGTATTTT. Protein product: CASSRTSEGQYF.

The rearrangement uses TRBV6-6 and TRBJ2-1; D gene ambiguous. The V gene lost 6 bases and the J gene lost 5 bases, with 11 bases spanning the gap. This CDR3 is 13 amino acids long. Germline lookup yields CDR1 MNHNY and CDR2 SVGAGI (reference sequence). In DNA form, the CDR3 reads TGTGCCAGCAGCCTTTGGCAGAACAATGAGCAGTTCTTC. This encodes CASSLWQNNEQFF.

The sample holds one count of this clone. The rearrangement joins TRBV10-3 to TRBJ2-3; TRBD2 is a possible D gene (5 bases). The germline V gene encodes CDR1 ENHRY and CDR2 SYGVKD. CDR3 length: 12 residues. Trimming shortened V by 11 bases and J by 4 bases, and 13 bases separated the two germline ends. CDR3 sequence reads: CAGGGGPDTQYF. CDR3 DNA: TGTGCCGGCGGAGGTGGTCCAGATACGCAGTATTTT.

This clone was observed a handful of times. This rearrangement joins TRBV30 to TRBJ1-5; D gene uncertain. Trimming shortened V by 0 bases and J by 0 bases, and 18 bases separated the two germline ends. CDR1 GTSNPN and CDR2 SVGIG come from the germline V gene (reference sequence). CDR3 size: 18 residues. The CDR3 DNA reads TGTGCCTGGAGTGTGGGAGGAGGCAGCCCATATAGCAATCAGCCCCAGCATTTT. Residues: CAWSVGGGSPYSNQPQHF.

DNA of the CDR3: TGTGCCAGCAGCTTAGTTCCAGGGGCGGGAAACACCATATATTTT. It yields the protein CASSLVPGAGNTIYF. The V gene is TRBV7-2, the J gene TRBJ1-3; D perhaps matches TRBD1 (6 bases). The CDR3 has 15 amino acids. Trimming removed 1 base at V and 4 bases at J, with 11 bases between. The V gene's germline CDR1 is SGHTA and CDR2 FQGNSA.

This clone showed up just a few times. The chain's CDR3 is CASSVWDTLNTEAFF. The CDR3 region has the DNA TGTGCCAGCAGCGTGTGGGACACCCTGAACACTGAAGCTTTCTTT. The chain is built from TRBV9 and TRBJ1-1; D is perhaps TRBD1 (6 bases). The CDR3 extends over 15 amino acids. V lost 2 bases, J lost 0 bases, and 11 bases lay in between. Germline lookup yields CDR1 SGDLS and CDR2 YYNGEE.

V usage is TRBV4-2 and J usage is TRBJ1-2; D is undetermined. The V gene's germline CDR1 is LGHNA and CDR2 YNFKEQ. The CDR3 covers 12 residues. V was cut by 0 bases and J by 10 bases, with 9 bases left in between. For the CDR3, the DNA is TGTGCCAGCAGCCAAGATCGGTCGATCTACACCTTC. Encoded protein: CASSQDRSIYTF.

This sequence joins TRBV18 and TRBJ2-3; D is unresolved. CDR1 is KGHSH and CDR2 is LQKENI in the germline V gene. This CDR3 region has 13 residues. The ends were cut back, 8 bases at V and 1 base at J, with 10 bases in the middle. The DNA of the CDR3 is TGTGCCAGCGGCCGAGGCGGCACAGATACGCAGTATTTT. Amino acids: CASGRGGTDTQYF.

The chain joins TRBV18 to TRBJ2-4; TRBD2 matches 10 bases. The germline gives CDR1 KGHSH, CDR2 LQKENI. The CDR3 runs to 18 residues. V lost 2 bases to trimming and J lost 1 base; unmatched junction nucleotides: 8. The CDR3 nucleotides are TGTGCCAGCTCACCAGCCAGCGGGGGGGTCAATGCCAAAAACATTCAGTACTTC. This sequence encodes CASSPASGGVNAKNIQYF.

The chain joins TRBV11-2 to TRBJ1-1, with 7 bases lining up with TRBD1. Germline CDR1 and CDR2: SGHAT and FQNNGV. The CDR3 loop spans 14 amino acids. With 5 bases clipped from V and 4 bases from J, the junction kept 7 bases outside the gene matches. The CDR3 loop is CASSPDAGGTEAFF. The CDR3 DNA reads as TGTGCCAGCAGCCCCGATGCAGGGGGCACTGAAGCTTTCTTT.

The V gene is TRBV6-4, the J gene TRBJ1-4; D call uncertain. The CDR3 contains 13 residues. CDR1 and CDR2 from the germline V gene are MRHNA and SNTAGT. The V and J ends lost 4 bases and 5 bases respectively, with 8 bases between them. The CDR3 sequence is CASSVEANEKLFF. The CDR3 nucleotides read TGTGCCAGCAGTGTCGAAGCGAATGAAAAACTGTTTTTT.

This chain uses TRBV5-4 with TRBJ2-4; D is perhaps TRBD1 (6 bases). The germline V and J ends were trimmed by 4 bases and 9 bases, with 14 bases remaining between them. Germline loops: CDR1 SGHNT, CDR2 YYREEE (reference sequence). CDR3 length: 13 amino acids. CDR3 coding DNA: TGTGCCAGCAGCCCGCTACAGGGTTCCATTCAGTACTTC. Translated, it gives CASSPLQGSIQYF.

The genes are TRBV28 and TRBJ2-1, with D possibly matching TRBD1 (5 bases). This CDR3 contains 13 residues. Trimming stripped 7 bases from V and 13 bases from J, with 20 bases between. Per the germline V gene, CDR1 is MDHEN and CDR2 is SYDVKM. This chain's CDR3 is CASTTPAGPKQFF. CDR3 nucleotide sequence: TGTGCCAGCACTACCCCCGCAGGGCCAAAACAGTTCTTC.

The genes are TRBV5-1 and TRBJ2-3; 10 bases line up with TRBD2. Trimming cost V 4 bases and J 1 base; bases outside gene matches: 6. This CDR3 contains 16 residues. Germline CDR1 reads SGHRS; CDR2 reads YFSETQ. CDR3 loop: CASSPSTSGGTDTQYF. The CDR3 DNA sequence: TGCGCCAGCAGCCCCAGCACTAGCGGGGGCACAGATACGCAGTATTTT.

The V and J genes are TRBV6-1 and TRBJ1-2, with 10 positions matching TRBD1. This CDR3 has 13 residues. With 5 bases clipped from V and 7 bases from J, the junction kept 4 bases outside the gene matches. CDR1 and CDR2 from the germline V gene are MNHNS and SASEGT. The CDR3 DNA sequence: TGTGCCAGCAGTCCGGGACAGGGGTTTGGCTACACCTTC. Its protein is CASSPGQGFGYTF.

This CDR3 is CASSNPGGGSLILSYNEQFF. The CDR3 DNA is TGTGCCAGTAGTAATCCCGGCGGGGGGTCACTGATTCTCTCCTACAATGAGCAGTTCTTC. The chain is built from TRBV19 and TRBJ2-1, with 8 bases that match TRBD2. The V gene's germline CDR1 is LNHDA and CDR2 SQIVND (reference sequence). There are 20 residues in the CDR3. After removal of 4 bases from V and 0 bases from J, the junction contained 17 bases not matched to a gene.